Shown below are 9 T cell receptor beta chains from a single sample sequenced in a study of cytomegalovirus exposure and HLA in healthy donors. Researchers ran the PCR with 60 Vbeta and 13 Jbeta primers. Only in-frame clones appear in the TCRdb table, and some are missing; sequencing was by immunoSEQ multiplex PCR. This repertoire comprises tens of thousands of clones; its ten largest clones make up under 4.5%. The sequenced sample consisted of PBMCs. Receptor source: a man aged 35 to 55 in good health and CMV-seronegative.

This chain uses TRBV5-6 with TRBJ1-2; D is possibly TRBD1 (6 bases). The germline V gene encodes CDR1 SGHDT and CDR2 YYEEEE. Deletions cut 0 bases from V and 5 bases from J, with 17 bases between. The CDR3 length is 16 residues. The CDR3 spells CASSLAGRGSWYGYTF. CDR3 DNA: TGTGCCAGCAGCTTGGCAGGCAGGGGAAGTTGGTATGGCTACACCTTC.

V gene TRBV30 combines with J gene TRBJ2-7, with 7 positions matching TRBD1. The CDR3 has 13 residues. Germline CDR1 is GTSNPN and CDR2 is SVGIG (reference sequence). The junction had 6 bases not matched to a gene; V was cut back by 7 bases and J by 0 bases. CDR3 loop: CAYVRGSSYEQYF. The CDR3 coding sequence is TGTGCCTACGTCAGGGGGAGCTCCTACGAGCAGTACTTC.

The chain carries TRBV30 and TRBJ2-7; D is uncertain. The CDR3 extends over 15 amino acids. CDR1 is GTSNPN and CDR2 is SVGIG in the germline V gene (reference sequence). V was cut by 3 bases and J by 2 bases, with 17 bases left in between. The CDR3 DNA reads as TGTGCCTGGAGCCCCGGGTGGCGTGAAACCTACGAGCAGTACTTC. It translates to CAWSPGWRETYEQYF.

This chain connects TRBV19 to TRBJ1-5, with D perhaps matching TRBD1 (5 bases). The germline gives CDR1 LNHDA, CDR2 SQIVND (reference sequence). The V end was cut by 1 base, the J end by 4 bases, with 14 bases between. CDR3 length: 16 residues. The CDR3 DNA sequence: TGTGCCAGTAGTATAGGTTCGGGGGGGTCGAATCAGCCCCAGCATTTT. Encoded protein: CASSIGSGGSNQPQHF. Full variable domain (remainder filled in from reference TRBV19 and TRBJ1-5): DGGITQSPKYLFRKEGQNVTLSCEQNLNHDAMYWYRQDPGQGLRLIYYSQIVNDFQKGDIAEGYSVSREKKESFPLTVTSAQKNPTAFYLCASSIGSGGSNQPQHFGDGTRLSIL.

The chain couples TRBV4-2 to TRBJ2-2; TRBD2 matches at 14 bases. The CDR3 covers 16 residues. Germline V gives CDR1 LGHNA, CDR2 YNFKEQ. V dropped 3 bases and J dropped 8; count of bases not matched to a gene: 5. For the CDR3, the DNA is TGTGCCAGCAGCCAGGGACTAGCGGGAGACAGAGGGGAGCTGTTTTTT. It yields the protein CASSQGLAGDRGELFF.

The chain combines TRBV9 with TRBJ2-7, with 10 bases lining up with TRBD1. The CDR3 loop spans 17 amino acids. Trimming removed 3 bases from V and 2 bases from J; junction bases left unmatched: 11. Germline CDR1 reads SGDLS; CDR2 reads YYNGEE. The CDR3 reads CASSANQGDRGAYEQYF. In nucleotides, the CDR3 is TGTGCCAGCAGCGCGAACCAGGGGGACAGGGGTGCCTACGAGCAGTACTTC.

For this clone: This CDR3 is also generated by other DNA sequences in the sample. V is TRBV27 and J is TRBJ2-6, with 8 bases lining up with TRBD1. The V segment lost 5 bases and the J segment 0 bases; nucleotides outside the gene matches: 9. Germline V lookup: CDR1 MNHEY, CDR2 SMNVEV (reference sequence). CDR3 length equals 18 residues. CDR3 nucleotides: TGTGCCAGCAGTACAATGACAGGGGTGGACTCTGGGGCCAACGTCCTGACTTTC. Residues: CASSTMTGVDSGANVLTF.

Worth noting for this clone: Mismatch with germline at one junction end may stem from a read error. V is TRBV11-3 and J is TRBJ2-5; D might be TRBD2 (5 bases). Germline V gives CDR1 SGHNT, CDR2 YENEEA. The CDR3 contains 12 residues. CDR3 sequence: CASSPRGENQYF. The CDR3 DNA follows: TGTGCCAGCAGCCCCCGGGGAGAGAACCAGTACTTC.

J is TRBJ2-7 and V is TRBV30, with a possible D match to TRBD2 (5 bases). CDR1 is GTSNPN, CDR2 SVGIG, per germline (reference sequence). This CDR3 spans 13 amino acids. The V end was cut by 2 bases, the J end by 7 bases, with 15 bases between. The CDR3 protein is CAWSPVPSGEQYF. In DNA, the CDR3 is TGTGCCTGGAGTCCGGTCCCCTCGGGGGAGCAGTACTTC.